This T cell receptor beta chain was recorded in a study of tumor-infiltrating lymphocytes in oesophageal squamous cell carcinoma. TCRdb called the PCR reads again in MiXCR, with one record for every CDR3 protein. The sample includes some 20,000 distinct CDR3 sequences, roughly 39% seen only once; the top ten take about 10%. The length of the CDR3 is 17 residues. V was clipped by 2 bases and J by 7 bases, with 24 bases between them. The germline V gene has CDR1 SGHTA and CDR2 FQGTGA. This clonotype turned up a few times. The genes are TRBV7-3 and TRBJ2-7, with D possibly called TRBD1 or TRBD2 (5 bases each). The receptor's source is a male donor with esophageal squamous cell carcinoma. Sequenced input: normal esophageal tissue next to the tumor. The CDR3 reads CASSLFPGTPIYNEQYF. Here the CDR3 DNA reads TGTGCCAGCAGCTTATTCCCCGGGACCCCTATATACAATGAGCAGTACTTC.